Shown below are 7 T cell receptor beta chains from a single sample sequenced in a study of siplizumab effects on memory and regulatory T cells. Some clones are missing from TCRdb's copy, which holds only in-frame ones; the method was immunoSEQ multiplex PCR. The sample has 94,000 or so clones, approximately 97% seen once. The sample taken for sequencing was naive CD4+ T cells sorted from blood. These receptors were taken from a human donor in good health.

The chain recombines TRBV6-4 with TRBJ2-1; D possibly corresponds to TRBD2 (6 bases). This CDR3 is built from 18 residues. V was shortened by 3 bases and J by 0 bases, with 18 bases between the two germline ends. Germline-derived CDR1 and CDR2 are MRHNA and SNTAGT. CDR3 in amino acids: CASSETGTWRGSYNEQFF. In DNA form, the CDR3 reads TGTGCCAGCAGTGAGACCGGGACGTGGCGGGGCTCCTACAATGAGCAGTTCTTC.

The chain has TRBV19 and TRBJ2-1, with 10 bases lining up with TRBD2. CDR1 and CDR2 from the germline V gene are LNHDA and SQIVND (reference sequence). V dropped 8 bases and J dropped 0; count of bases not matched to a gene: 7. This CDR3 is 16 amino acids long. The CDR3 protein is CASQRTSGYSYNEQFF. Here the CDR3 DNA reads TGTGCCAGTCAGCGGACTAGCGGCTACTCCTACAATGAGCAGTTCTTC.

The chain combines TRBV6-6 with TRBJ1-1; D is undetermined. From germline, CDR1 is MNHNY and CDR2 SVGAGI (reference sequence). CDR3 length: 13 residues. V was shortened by 2 bases and J by 4 bases, with 8 bases between the two germline ends. CDR3 DNA sequence: TGTGCCAGCAGTTACAACGAGGGCACTGAAGCTTTCTTT. It codes for CASSYNEGTEAFF.

V and J are TRBV4-2 and TRBJ2-1, with 10 bases matching TRBD2. Germline assignment: CDR1 LGHNA and CDR2 YNFKEQ. Losses at the gene ends were 0 bases for V and 7 bases for J; bases not matched to a gene: 3. The CDR3 is 15 residues long. DNA for the CDR3: TGTGCCAGCAGCCAAGAGCAAGCGGGGGGGAATGAGCAGTTCTTC. The encoded protein is CASSQEQAGGNEQFF.

V is TRBV11-2 and J is TRBJ1-2; 8 nucleotides align to TRBD1. The CDR3 spans 14 residues. V gave up 1 base and J gave up 6 bases; unmatched junction bases: 4. Looked up from germline, CDR1 is SGHAT and CDR2 is FQNNGV. The CDR3 DNA reads as TGTGCCAGCAGCTTAGTGCAGGGGGCCGATGGCTACACCTTC. Protein: CASSLVQGADGYTF.

J is TRBJ2-2 and V is TRBV28; the match to TRBD1 covers 9 bases. Per the germline V gene, CDR1 is MDHEN and CDR2 is SYDVKM. The CDR3 sequence is 18 residues long. V shed 7 bases, J shed 0 bases, and the junction held 12 bases outside the gene matches. In nucleotides, the CDR3 is TGTGCCAGCAATTTGTTAAGAACAGGGGGCACGAACACCGGGGAGCTGTTTTTT. This sequence encodes CASNLLRTGGTNTGELFF.

This rearrangement joins TRBV6-5 to TRBJ1-2, with D tentatively TRBD1 (5 bases). The CDR3 sequence is 15 residues long. Germline assignment: CDR1 MNHEY and CDR2 SVGAGI. With 6 bases removed from V and 3 bases from J, the gap between germline ends came to 17 bases. CDR3 DNA sequence: TGTGCCAGCAGACCCGGTGGGGGGTGGGACTATGGCTACACCTTC. It yields the protein CASRPGGGWDYGYTF.